These 26 T cell receptor beta chains originate from one sample sequenced in a study of T cell responses to AZD1222 COVID-19 vaccine. The method was immunoSEQ multiplex PCR; TCRdb's version includes in-frame clones alone and lacks a portion of them. The profile covers tens of thousands of clones, with roughly 90% appearing a single time and around 10% taken by the ten largest. Material: peripheral blood, obtained 28 days after the second AZD1222 dose. The receptors come from an adult who received the AZD1222 COVID-19 vaccine.

The chain joins TRBV7-6 to TRBJ2-7; D might be TRBD2 (5 bases). The V gene lost 5 bases and the J gene lost 5 bases, with 22 bases spanning the gap. This CDR3 has 16 residues. Per the germline V gene, CDR1 is SGHVS and CDR2 is FNYEAQ. DNA for the CDR3: TGTGCCAGCAGCCCGCGGGCCGGGGATCTGGCTCACGAGCAGTACTTC. Encoded protein: CASSPRAGDLAHEQYF.

The chain links TRBV19 to TRBJ1-2; D is perhaps TRBD1 (6 bases). There are 14 residues in the CDR3. V lost 5 bases and J lost 6, with 16 bases in between. The germline gives CDR1 LNHDA, CDR2 SQIVND (reference sequence). The CDR3 DNA follows: TGTGCCAGTAGTGCAACAGGGTTTGGGGATGGCTACACCTTC. Residues: CASSATGFGDGYTF. Supplemented by reference TRBV19 and TRBJ1-2, the full variable domain reads DGGITQSPKYLFRKEGQNVTLSCEQNLNHDAMYWYRQDPGQGLRLIYYSQIVNDFQKGDIAEGYSVSREKKESFPLTVTSAQKNPTAFYLCASSATGFGDGYTFGSGTRLTVV.

J is TRBJ1-1 and V is TRBV7-9, with no clear D. Germline V gene sequence: CDR1 SEHNR, CDR2 FQNEAQ (reference sequence). V was shortened by 1 base and J by 4 bases, with 16 bases between the two germline ends. The CDR3 has 16 residues. The CDR3 is CASSLDNAGRGTEAFF. CDR3 nucleotide sequence: TGTGCCAGCAGCTTAGATAATGCGGGCCGAGGCACTGAAGCTTTCTTT.

V is TRBV5-1 and J is TRBJ1-1, with 8 bases identical to TRBD1. Germline V gives CDR1 SGHRS, CDR2 YFSETQ. The CDR3 contains 15 residues. Trimming removed 5 bases from V and 2 bases from J; junction bases left unmatched: 8. The CDR3 here is CASRLRTGTNTEAFF. The CDR3 DNA reads TGCGCCAGCAGACTCCGGACAGGGACCAACACTGAAGCTTTCTTT.

The chain is built from TRBV28 and TRBJ1-1; 7 bases are shared with TRBD1. Germline V gene lookup returns CDR1 MDHEN and CDR2 SYDVKM. Unmatched junction bases numbered 8, after V lost 7 bases and J lost 3 bases. This CDR3 is 14 amino acids long. For the CDR3, the DNA is TGTGCCAGCATCGCGGGACAGACATACACTGAAGCTTTCTTT. It yields the protein CASIAGQTYTEAFF.

The V call is TRBV5-1, the J call TRBJ2-6; D is perhaps TRBD1 or TRBD2 (6 bases each). Trimming pared 0 bases from V and 6 bases from J, leaving 16 bases between. This CDR3 spans 17 amino acids. Germline CDR1 reads SGHRS; CDR2 reads YFSETQ. CDR3 nucleotide sequence: TGCGCCAGCAGCTTGGGGGGGGCCGCGCTGGAGGCCAACGTCCTGACTTTC. Protein sequence: CASSLGGAALEANVLTF.

The rearrangement joins TRBV9 to TRBJ2-3; D uncertain. In germline, CDR1 is SGDLS, CDR2 YYNGEE. The CDR3 is 15 residues long. V was clipped by 0 bases and J by 1 base, with 9 bases between them. CDR3 residues: CASSVAWGGTDTQYF. The CDR3 bases are TGTGCCAGCAGCGTAGCGTGGGGTGGCACAGATACGCAGTATTTT.

In regard to this clone: The same CDR3 arises from other DNA sequences in this sample as well. The rearrangement uses TRBV2 and TRBJ2-2; no clear D gene. Germline values: CDR1 SNHLY, CDR2 FYNNEI. The CDR3 loop spans 15 amino acids. The V end lost 1 base, the J end lost 0 bases, and 6 bases lay between the germline ends. CDR3 DNA: TGTGCCAGCAGTGAAGGCTTCGCGAACACCGGGGAGCTGTTTTTT. Protein product: CASSEGFANTGELFF.

The chain recombines TRBV6-1 with TRBJ1-2; 7 positions agree with TRBD1. Trimming cost V 1 base and J 4 bases; bases outside gene matches: 12. The CDR3 is made up of 17 amino acids. The germline gives CDR1 MNHNS, CDR2 SASEGT. CDR3: CASSEGGNRGHVYGYTF. The CDR3 DNA follows: TGTGCCAGCAGTGAAGGGGGAAACAGGGGCCACGTCTATGGCTACACCTTC.

This chain links TRBV6-5 with TRBJ2-1; 8 bases line up with TRBD2. The V gene's germline CDR1 is MNHEY and CDR2 SVGAGI. The V segment lost 2 bases and the J segment 4 bases; nucleotides outside the gene matches: 4. The CDR3 totals 15 residues. In DNA form, the CDR3 reads TGTGCCAGCAGTTACGAACTAGCGGAGTACAATGAGCAGTTCTTC. This sequence encodes CASSYELAEYNEQFF.

The chain is built from TRBV2 and TRBJ2-3; 10 bases line up with TRBD2. Germline assignment: CDR1 SNHLY and CDR2 FYNNEI. The V segment lost 4 bases and the J segment 5 bases; nucleotides outside the gene matches: 3. The CDR3 has 14 residues. CDR3 in DNA: TGTGCCAGCAGTGGGGCTAGCGGGGGAGATACGCAGTATTTT. Translation: CASSGASGGDTQYF.

This chain connects TRBV7-8 to TRBJ2-2; 7 nucleotides align to TRBD2. The CDR3 is made up of 15 amino acids. V was pared by 3 bases and J by 0 bases, with 1 base of the junction left unmatched. The germline CDR1 and CDR2 sequences are SGHVS and FQNEAQ. The CDR3: CASSLLAANTGELFF. CDR3 nucleotides: TGTGCCAGCAGCTTGCTAGCGGCGAACACCGGGGAGCTGTTTTTT.

The CDR3 bases are TGTGCCAGCAGTTCCGCAGGGTGGGATACGCAGTATTTT. This codes for CASSSAGWDTQYF. The V and J genes are TRBV12-3 or TRBV12-4 and TRBJ2-3; D possibly corresponds to TRBD1 (5 bases). The germline V and J ends were trimmed by 4 bases and 6 bases, with 11 bases remaining between them. The CDR3 runs 13 residues.

The chain uses TRBV2 and TRBJ2-1; D unresolved. The CDR3 is 13 residues long. Trimming stripped 8 bases from V and 4 bases from J, with 12 bases between. CDR1 is SNHLY and CDR2 is FYNNEI in the germline V gene. The CDR3 loop is CASLPPPYNEQFF. The CDR3 DNA follows: TGTGCCAGCCTCCCTCCCCCTTACAATGAGCAGTTCTTC.

This sequence joins TRBV6-1 and TRBJ1-2; D not certain. The germline V and J ends were trimmed by 2 bases and 2 bases, with 12 bases remaining between them. CDR3 size: 15 residues. Germline CDR1 is MNHNS and CDR2 is SASEGT. Here the CDR3 reads CASSENASENYGYTF. DNA of the CDR3: TGTGCCAGCAGTGAAAATGCGTCGGAGAACTATGGCTACACCTTC.

V gene TRBV7-9 combines with J gene TRBJ1-3, with D perhaps matching TRBD1 (5 bases). CDR3 length: 17 amino acids. V shed 1 base and J shed 1 base, with 14 bases lying between them. Germline CDR1 and CDR2: SEHNR and FQNEAQ (reference sequence). The CDR3 DNA follows: TGTGCCAGCAGCTTAGTCGGGGGGGTTATTTCTGGAAACACCATATATTTT. Translated: CASSLVGGVISGNTIYF.

This chain uses TRBV25-1 with TRBJ2-7; 13 nucleotides align to TRBD2. Germline values: CDR1 MGHDK, CDR2 SYGVNS. The CDR3 covers 16 residues. V was clipped by 7 bases and J by 7 bases; unmatched bases: 13. The CDR3 nucleotides read TGTGCCAGCACCTCTTCTGGGACTAGCGGGGCTCAAGAGCAGTACTTC. This encodes CASTSSGTSGAQEQYF.

The chain has TRBV4-3 and TRBJ2-1; tentatively, D is TRBD2 (7 bases). Trimming pared 0 bases from V and 8 bases from J, leaving 14 bases between. Germline V lookup: CDR1 LGHNA, CDR2 YSLEER. This CDR3 has 15 amino acids. The CDR3 DNA reads as TGCGCCAGCAGCCAAGAACCCCGGGGGGCCCATGAGCAGTTCTTC. Translated: CASSQEPRGAHEQFF.

The rearrangement joins TRBV13 to TRBJ1-2; D unresolved. V was trimmed by 2 bases and J by 10 bases, leaving 11 bases between them. Germline values: CDR1 PRHDT, CDR2 FYEKMQ (reference sequence). CDR3 length: 12 amino acids. The chain's CDR3 is CASSLIRRDYTF. DNA of the CDR3: TGTGCCAGCAGCTTAATCCGTCGGGACTACACCTTC.

The chain is built from TRBV27 and TRBJ1-6, with D perhaps matching TRBD1 (5 bases). CDR3 size: 14 residues. Germline CDR1 is MNHEY and CDR2 is SMNVEV (reference sequence). The V end was cut by 4 bases, the J end by 8 bases, with 12 bases between. The chain's CDR3 is CASSWGWGDSPLHF. The CDR3 nucleotides are TGTGCCAGCAGTTGGGGGTGGGGGGATTCACCCCTCCACTTT.

J is TRBJ1-6 and V is TRBV6-5; D ambiguous. V lost 7 bases and J 5 bases, leaving 9 bases between the germline ends. From germline, CDR1 is MNHEY and CDR2 SVGAGI. CDR3 length equals 13 residues. This chain's CDR3 is CASKRANNSPLHF. CDR3 DNA sequence: TGTGCCAGCAAGCGCGCAAATAATTCACCCCTCCACTTT.

V gene TRBV11-3 combines with J gene TRBJ2-3; 10 nucleotides align to TRBD2. The CDR3 contains 14 residues. Germline V CDR1 and CDR2: SGHNT, YENEEA. V lost 5 bases and J lost 6; bases outside the gene matches: 5. The CDR3 sequence: CASSPGTSADTQYF. The CDR3 DNA reads as TGTGCCAGCAGCCCTGGGACTAGCGCGGATACGCAGTATTTT.

This chain links TRBV5-8 with TRBJ1-4; the match to TRBD1 covers 8 bases. J was trimmed by 4 bases and V by 4 bases; bases with no gene match: 6. The length of the CDR3 is 15 residues. CDR1 is SGHTS and CDR2 is YDEGEE in the germline V gene. The DNA for the CDR3 is TGTGCCAGCAGCCAAAGGACAGGGAGTAATGAAAAACTGTTTTTT. Its protein is CASSQRTGSNEKLFF.

This clone showed up just a few times. Other DNA sequences within the sample encode an identical CDR3. The V and J genes are TRBV25-1 and TRBJ2-1; unclear D gene. Germline V gene lookup returns CDR1 MGHDK and CDR2 SYGVNS. CDR3 length: 12 residues. The V and J ends lost 3 bases and 6 bases respectively, with 6 bases between them. Here the CDR3 DNA reads TGTGCCAGCAGTGACCCGGGCAATGAGCAGTTCTTC. Translating gives CASSDPGNEQFF. Complete variable domain (other parts from reference TRBV25-1 and TRBJ2-1): EADIYQTPRYLVIGTGKKITLECSQTMGHDKMYWYQQDPGMELHLIHYSYGVNSTEKGDLSSESTVSRIRTEHFPLTLESARPSHTSQYLCASSDPGNEQFFGPGTRLTVL.

V usage is TRBV6-5 and J usage is TRBJ1-2; D not certain. V dropped 5 bases and J dropped 8 bases, with 12 bases sitting between them. CDR3 size: 12 residues. Germline values: CDR1 MNHEY, CDR2 SVGAGI. CDR3 bases: TGTGCCAGCAGTCCCACTTCGGGAGGCTACACCTTC. It specifies CASSPTSGGYTF.

The chain has TRBV7-9 and TRBJ1-5, with TRBD1 as a possible D gene (5 bases). Germline CDR1 is SEHNR and CDR2 is FQNEAQ (reference sequence). This CDR3 is built from 14 residues. V was shortened by 5 bases and J by 4 bases, with 12 bases between the two germline ends. The CDR3 DNA reads TGTGCCAGCAGCCCAAATGAGGGGAATCAGCCCCAGCATTTT. This encodes CASSPNEGNQPQHF. Drawing the rest from reference TRBV7-9 and TRBJ1-5, the complete variable domain is DTGVSQNPRHKITKRGQNVTFRCDPISEHNRLYWYRQTLGQGPEFLTYFQNEAQLEKSRLLSDRFSAERPKGSFSTLEIQRTEQGDSAMYLCASSPNEGNQPQHFGDGTRLSIL.